The clone carrying this TCR beta chain was found once. This specimen belongs to a study of blood T cell repertoires in COVID-19. The CDR3 has 15 residues. Germline V lookup: CDR1 PRHDT, CDR2 FYEKMQ (reference sequence). V shed 3 bases, J shed 3 bases, and the junction held 7 bases outside the gene matches. Assay used: immunoSEQ multiplex PCR; TCRdb lists only in-frame clones, some missing. Of 400,000 to 500,000 clones listed, 88% were seen once; the top ten hold 1.8%. The V call is TRBV13, the J call TRBJ2-7; 8 bases agree with TRBD2. The sequenced sample consisted of PBMCs or T cells enriched from blood (not recorded which). The clonotype comes from a woman aged 35 to 49 who had recovered from COVID-19. CDR3 DNA sequence: TGTGCCAGCAGCTTTAGCGGGACGGAGATCTACGAGCAGTACTTC. It specifies CASSFSGTEIYEQYF.